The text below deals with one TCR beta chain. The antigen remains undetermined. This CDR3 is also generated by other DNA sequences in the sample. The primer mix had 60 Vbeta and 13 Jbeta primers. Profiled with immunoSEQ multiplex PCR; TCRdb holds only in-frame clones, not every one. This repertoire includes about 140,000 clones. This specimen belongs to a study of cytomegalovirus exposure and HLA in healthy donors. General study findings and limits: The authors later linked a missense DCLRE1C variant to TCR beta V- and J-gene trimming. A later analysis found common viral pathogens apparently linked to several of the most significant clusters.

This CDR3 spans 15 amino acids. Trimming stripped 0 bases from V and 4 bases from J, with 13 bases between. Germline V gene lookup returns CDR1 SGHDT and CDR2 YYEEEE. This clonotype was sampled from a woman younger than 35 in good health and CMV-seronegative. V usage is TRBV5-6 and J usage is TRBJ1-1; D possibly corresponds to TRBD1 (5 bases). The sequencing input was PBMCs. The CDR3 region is CASSLAPGQGTEAFF. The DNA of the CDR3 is TGTGCCAGCAGCTTGGCCCCAGGGCAGGGCACTGAAGCTTTCTTT.